A selection of T cell receptor beta chains follows, all from one sample in a study of STAT5B mutations in CD4+ large granular lymphocyte leukemia. Measured with immunoSEQ multiplex PCR; TCRdb has only the in-frame clones, and not every one. Counted here are approximately 30,000 clones, 81% occurring once; the ten biggest clones make up approximately 4.7%. Specimen: CD4+ T cells from blood buffy coats. These receptors came from a human donor in good health. Both conserved end residues are part of each CDR3. Fields, in order: CDR3 length, V gene, clone size, D gene, J gene, CDR3 protein, CDR3 DNA. D genes are given only for firm matches. Size is stated for part of the rows, as once, few or many counts, or as a class when the clone is expanded.

14	TRBV18	once	.	TRBJ2-7	CASSPGVSSYEQYF	TGTGCCAGCTCACCGGGGGTGTCTTCCTACGAGCAGTACTTC
13	TRBV29-1	.	.	TRBJ2-7	CSVEDFPLYEQYF	TGCAGCGTTGAAGATTTTCCGCTATACGAGCAGTACTTC
12	TRBV28	.	.	TRBJ2-1	CASGSPDNEQFF	TGTGCCAGCGGCTCTCCGGACAATGAGCAGTTCTTC
16	TRBV5-1	.	TRBD2	TRBJ2-3	CASSLAPSGSTDTQYF	TGCGCCAGCAGCTTGGCGCCTAGCGGGAGCACAGATACGCAGTATTTT
12	TRBV10-2	.	.	TRBJ2-7	CASSETDYEQYF	TGCGCCAGCAGTGAAACGGACTACGAGCAGTACTTC
13	TRBV7-9	few	.	TRBJ1-1	CASSSSATTEAFF	TGTGCCAGCAGTTCCTCGGCAACAACTGAAGCTTTCTTT
16	TRBV7-2	.	.	TRBJ2-2	CASSPWDRRNTGELFF	TGTGCCAGCAGCCCCTGGGACCGGCGAAACACCGGGGAGCTGTTTTTT
14	TRBV7-3	.	TRBD1	TRBJ1-1	CASSSQGEGTEAFF	TGTGCCAGCAGCTCCCAGGGGGAAGGTACTGAAGCTTTCTTT
16	TRBV5-1	.	TRBD1	TRBJ2-6	CASSDRGLGGANVLTF	TGCGCCAGCAGTGACAGGGGGTTAGGTGGGGCCAACGTCCTGACTTTC
12	TRBV6-1	.	.	TRBJ1-5	CASSGWAQPQHF	TGTGCCAGCAGTGGGTGGGCTCAGCCCCAGCATTTT
15	TRBV7-9	.	TRBD1	TRBJ2-2	CASSSNRGPWGELFF	TGTGCCAGCAGCTCAAACAGGGGGCCTTGGGGGGAGCTGTTTTTT
15	TRBV7-8	.	.	TRBJ1-3	CASSLEAGLGNTIYF	TGTGCCAGCAGCTTAGAGGCGGGGCTGGGAAACACCATATATTTT
15	TRBV28	.	.	TRBJ2-1	CASSLSGVGRNEQFF	TGTGCCAGCAGTTTAAGTGGGGTCGGGCGCAATGAGCAGTTCTTC
13	TRBV6-5	.	.	TRBJ2-3	CASSAGDTDTQYF	TGTGCCAGCAGTGCAGGGGACACAGATACGCAGTATTTT
17	TRBV18	.	TRBD1	TRBJ2-3	CASSPNPGTASTDTQYF	TGTGCCAGCTCACCTAACCCCGGGACAGCAAGCACAGATACGCAGTATTTT
17	TRBV18	.	TRBD1	TRBJ2-2	CASSPAGTGIDTGELFF	TGTGCCAGCTCACCTGCCGGGACAGGGATAGACACCGGGGAGCTGTTTTTT
13	TRBV6-6	.	.	TRBJ2-1	CASSYDPGHEQFF	TGTGCCAGCAGTTACGACCCAGGGCATGAGCAGTTCTTC
15	TRBV7-9	.	.	TRBJ2-2	CASSPAGGDTGELFF	TGTGCCAGCAGCCCAGCCGGAGGGGACACCGGGGAGCTGTTTTTT
15	TRBV19	.	TRBD1	TRBJ2-7	CASSIFGTGDLEQYF	TGTGCCAGTAGTATTTTTGGGACAGGGGATCTCGAGCAGTACTTC
14	TRBV5-1	.	.	TRBJ2-1	CASRNGGTYNEQFF	TGCGCCAGCAGGAATGGGGGTACCTACAATGAGCAGTTCTTC
15	TRBV6-6	once	TRBD1	TRBJ1-4	CASSRDRGANEKLFF	TGTGCCAGCAGCCGGGACAGGGGAGCTAATGAAAAACTGTTTTTT
14	TRBV7-3	.	TRBD2	TRBJ2-1	CASSLTSGGNEQFF	TGTGCCAGCAGCTTGACTAGCGGGGGCAATGAGCAGTTCTTC
17	TRBV7-3	.	TRBD1	TRBJ2-6	CASSLPGQISGANVLTF	TGTGCCAGCAGCCTGCCGGGACAGATCTCTGGGGCCAACGTCCTGACTTTC
13	TRBV7-3	.	.	TRBJ1-1	CASSLTGNTEAFF	TGTGCCAGCAGCTTAACTGGGAACACTGAAGCTTTCTTT
17	TRBV4-1	few	.	TRBJ2-2	CASSQGEGPANTGELFF	TGCGCCAGCAGCCAAGGAGAAGGGCCCGCGAACACCGGGGAGCTGTTTTTT
20	TRBV6-1	.	TRBD2	TRBJ2-5	CASSEGRQRTSGRAGETQYF	TGTGCCAGCAGTGAAGGTCGACAGCGGACTAGCGGGAGGGCCGGAGAGACCCAGTACTTC
15	TRBV6-1	.	TRBD1	TRBJ2-3	CASSEIRQGADTQYF	TGTGCCAGCAGTGAAATCAGACAGGGCGCAGATACGCAGTATTTT
16	TRBV7-8	.	.	TRBJ1-5	CASSAQQGLSNQPQHF	TGTGCCAGCAGCGCCCAACAGGGATTGAGCAATCAGCCCCAGCATTTT
14	TRBV11-2	.	TRBD1	TRBJ2-7	CASSLVGQGYEQYF	TGTGCCAGCAGCTTAGTCGGACAGGGTTACGAGCAGTACTTC
17	TRBV7-2	.	TRBD2	TRBJ2-4	CASSLEGLAGGLNIQYF	TGTGCCAGCAGCTTAGAAGGACTAGCGGGAGGGTTAAACATTCAGTACTTC
17	TRBV7-8	.	.	TRBJ2-5	CASQFRPVLTGVETQYF	TGTGCCAGCCAGTTCCGGCCGGTCTTGACGGGTGTAGAGACCCAGTACTTC
13	TRBV2	.	.	TRBJ1-2	CATWDGLPLGYTF	TGTGCCACCTGGGACGGTCTCCCCCTTGGCTACACCTTC
16	TRBV4-2	.	TRBD1	TRBJ2-7	CASSHPKDRGSYEQYF	TGTGCCAGCAGCCACCCTAAGGACAGGGGGTCCTACGAGCAGTACTTC
16	TRBV19	.	TRBD2	TRBJ2-2	CASRRVTSGNTGELFF	TGTGCCAGTAGACGGGTGACTAGCGGGAACACCGGGGAGCTGTTTTTT
15	TRBV30	.	.	TRBJ2-4	CAWSQGRMGKNIQYF	TGTGCCTGGAGTCAGGGCCGGATGGGCAAAAACATTCAGTACTTC
15	TRBV7-2	.	TRBD2	TRBJ2-2	CASSLSGTNTGELFF	TGTGCCAGCAGCTTAAGCGGGACGAACACCGGGGAGCTGTTTTTT
13	TRBV18	.	.	TRBJ1-2	CASSPNGYYGYTF	TGTGCCAGCTCACCAAACGGATACTATGGCTACACCTTC
16	TRBV9	.	TRBD2	TRBJ2-3	CASSPFAGGLLDTQYF	TGTGCCAGCAGCCCCTTCGCGGGAGGACTACTAGATACGCAGTATTTT
14	TRBV7-9	.	.	TRBJ2-1	CASTSDSFYNEQFF	TGTGCCAGCACTTCGGATAGCTTCTACAATGAGCAGTTCTTC
14	TRBV28	.	TRBD1	TRBJ1-5	CASSDRGSNQPQHF	TGTGCCAGTTCGGACAGGGGTTCCAATCAGCCCCAGCATTTT
13	TRBV2	.	TRBD1	TRBJ2-7	CASSEGTGGLGHF	TGTGCCAGCAGTGAAGGCACAGGGGGGCTGGGTCACTTC
17	TRBV9	.	TRBD2	TRBJ2-1	CASSVGGASGSYNEQFF	TGTGCCAGCAGCGTAGGTGGGGCTAGCGGTTCCTACAATGAGCAGTTCTTC
14	TRBV11-1	.	.	TRBJ2-2	CASSPRFGTGELFF	TGTGCCAGCAGCCCGCGATTTGGGACCGGGGAGCTGTTTTTT
16	TRBV18	.	.	TRBJ1-6	CASSPGSHPADSPLHF	TGTGCCAGCTCACCAGGATCACACCCAGCCGATTCACCCCTCCACTTT
15	TRBV6-6	.	TRBD2	TRBJ2-3	CASSYSTGGADTQYF	TGTGCCAGCAGTTACTCGACCGGGGGGGCGGATACGCAGTATTTT
16	TRBV4-2	once	TRBD2	TRBJ2-7	CASSPAGGSSSYEQYF	TGTGCCAGCAGCCCGGCCGGCGGGAGTAGCTCCTACGAGCAGTACTTC
15	TRBV5-8	.	TRBD2	TRBJ2-7	CASSYRTSGSYEQYF	TGTGCCAGCAGCTATCGGACTAGCGGGAGCTACGAGCAGTACTTC
13	TRBV29-1	.	TRBD1	TRBJ2-1	CSGSFSGGNEQFF	TGCAGCGGATCCTTTTCAGGGGGCAATGAGCAGTTCTTC
14	TRBV6-1	.	.	TRBJ2-5	CASTSTSLPETQYF	TGTGCCAGTACGTCGACAAGTCTCCCAGAGACCCAGTACTTC
15	TRBV5-6	.	.	TRBJ2-3	CASSPGGGAGDTQYF	TGTGCCAGCAGCCCTGGTGGGGGGGCTGGAGATACGCAGTATTTT
13	TRBV7-2	once	TRBD1	TRBJ2-1	CASSRDRNNEQFF	TGTGCCAGCAGCAGGGACAGGAACAATGAGCAGTTCTTC
13	TRBV30	.	.	TRBJ2-2	CASGETNTGELFF	TGTGCCTCAGGGGAAACGAACACCGGGGAGCTGTTTTTT
12	TRBV28	.	.	TRBJ1-1	CASRAGGSLAFF	TGTGCCAGCAGGGCTGGGGGCTCGCTAGCTTTCTTT
15	TRBV7-7	.	.	TRBJ2-2	CASSLTASNTGELFF	TGTGCCAGCAGCTTGACGGCCTCGAACACCGGGGAGCTGTTTTTT
13	TRBV2	.	TRBD2	TRBJ2-7	CASKTSEKYEQYF	TGTGCCAGCAAGACTAGCGAAAAATACGAGCAGTACTTC